The clone carrying this T cell receptor (beta chain) was counted a few times. Its specificity is not known. The data belong to a study of regulatory T cells in long-lasting Graves disease. TCR beta libraries were built with iRepertoire HTBI primers and Arm-PCR of CDR3 regions. A single record per CDR3 protein comes from TCRdb applying MiXCR to the multiplex PCR reads. The table records about 380,000 distinct CDR3 sequences, about a sixth of them present only once. Study-wide findings and caveats: Newly diagnosed disease favored TRBV20-1 and TRBJ2-1 over persistent disease.

Time point here: newly diagnosed GD, antithyroid drugs for less than 3 months. From PBMCs, RNA was extracted and then used to make the TCR library. V was pared by 2 bases and J by 13 bases, with 15 bases of the junction left unmatched. CDR1 and CDR2 from the germline V gene are MGHRA and YSYEKL. This CDR3 spans 15 amino acids. The specimen was peripheral blood mononuclear cells (PBMCs), collected at new diagnosis, from a patient treated with antithyroid drugs. This TCR came from a female donor with Graves disease. The rearrangement joins TRBV4-1 to TRBJ1-2, with 8 bases that match TRBD1. This chain's CDR3 is CASSQPGDRNLRCTF. CDR3 sequence (DNA): TGCGCCAGCAGCCAACCAGGGGACAGGAATCTAAGGTGCACCTTC.